The 31 T cell receptor beta chains listed next were all sequenced from one sample in a study of shared clonotypes between healthy human individuals. Profiled with immunoSEQ multiplex PCR; TCRdb holds only in-frame clones, not every one. The profile covers 2 million or so clones, with roughly 96% appearing a single time and 0.13% taken by the ten largest. Sequencing was done on a sample of naive CD4+ T cells sorted from blood. The subset: CD45RA+ positively selected. These receptors came from a young man in good health.

V gene TRBV19 combines with J gene TRBJ2-3; 9 bases line up with TRBD1. CDR3 size: 16 residues. Trimming cost V 4 bases and J 3 bases; bases outside gene matches: 8. The germline V gene encodes CDR1 LNHDA and CDR2 SQIVND (reference sequence). This chain's CDR3 is CASSTSTGGITDTQYF. In DNA, the CDR3 is TGTGCCAGTAGTACCTCGACAGGGGGAATAACAGATACGCAGTATTTT.

The chain employs TRBV5-5 and TRBJ2-3; D remains unclear. This CDR3 has 11 residues. Per germline, CDR1 SGHKS and CDR2 YYEKEE (reference sequence). The germline V and J ends were trimmed by 4 bases and 12 bases, with 12 bases remaining between them. CDR3 nucleotides: TGTGCCAGCAGCCCGGTGGATAATCAGTATTTT. It specifies CASSPVDNQYF.

In its sample, this clone was seen once. Here the CDR3 DNA reads TGTGCCATCAGTGAGAACGGCCCTCAAGAGACCCAGTACTTC. The encoded protein is CAISENGPQETQYF. This chain links TRBV10-3 with TRBJ2-5; D ambiguous. Germline V lookup: CDR1 ENHRY, CDR2 SYGVKD. The CDR3 loop spans 14 amino acids. Deletions cut 2 bases from V and 2 bases from J, with 9 bases between.

The V call is TRBV19, the J call TRBJ2-3; D is possibly TRBD2 (6 bases). The CDR3 loop spans 15 amino acids. The germline V gene has CDR1 LNHDA and CDR2 SQIVND (reference sequence). V lost 2 bases and J 4 bases, leaving 13 bases between the germline ends. The CDR3 is CASSISAGWADTQYF. CDR3 in DNA: TGTGCCAGTAGTATATCCGCGGGATGGGCAGATACGCAGTATTTT.

The chain uses TRBV28 and TRBJ2-1; 8 positions match TRBD1. Per germline, CDR1 MDHEN and CDR2 SYDVKM. The V gene end was trimmed by 4 bases and the J gene end by 5 bases; junction bases not matched to a gene: 7. This CDR3 is 15 amino acids long. As DNA, the CDR3 is TGTGCCAGCAGTTCGACAGGGGAGGAGGACAATGAGCAGTTCTTC. This encodes CASSSTGEEDNEQFF.

This chain joins TRBV28 and TRBJ1-2; D is undetermined. This CDR3 has 14 amino acids. V gave up 2 bases and J gave up 6 bases, with 13 bases separating them. Germline-derived CDR1 and CDR2 are MDHEN and SYDVKM. CDR3 amino acids: CASSLLPPMDGYTF. The DNA for the CDR3 is TGTGCCAGCAGTTTACTGCCCCCAATGGATGGCTACACCTTC.

In regard to this clone: This may arise from a read error, as a much more abundant clone is one base away. The chain has TRBV7-9 and TRBJ2-2, with D perhaps matching TRBD1 (5 bases). The length of the CDR3 is 14 residues. Trimming removed 5 bases at V and 1 base at J, with 8 bases between. The germline CDR1 and CDR2 sequences are SEHNR and FQNEAQ (reference sequence). CDR3 loop: CASSPTENTGELFF. CDR3 sequence (DNA): TGTGCCAGCAGCCCGACAGAGAACACCGGGGAGCTGTTTTTT.

The chain joins TRBV28 to TRBJ2-7; 7 bases line up with TRBD1. V shed 4 bases and J 0 bases; nucleotides not matched to a gene: 6. The CDR3 sequence is 15 residues long. Germline assignment: CDR1 MDHEN and CDR2 SYDVKM. The CDR3 protein is CASSSRGRGSYEQYF. In nucleotides, the CDR3 is TGTGCCAGCAGTTCAAGGGGGCGAGGCTCCTACGAGCAGTACTTC.

Comment on this clone: Distinct nucleotide sequences in the sample also encode this CDR3. The chain links TRBV5-1 to TRBJ1-5; a possible D gene is TRBD1 (6 bases). The CDR3 contains 13 residues. Per the germline V gene, CDR1 is SGHRS and CDR2 is YFSETQ. Trimming stripped 1 base from V and 4 bases from J, with 6 bases between. The DNA of the CDR3 is TGCGCCAGCAGCTTGACAGGGAATCAGCCCCAGCATTTT. Residues: CASSLTGNQPQHF.

The chain has TRBV21-1 and TRBJ2-1. TRBV21-1 is deemed a pseudogene. There are 11 residues in the CDR3. The CDR3 sequence is CAGLIDDEQFF. CDR3 nucleotides: TGTGCCGGTCTTATCGATGATGAGCAGTTCTTC.

On this clone: This sample includes further DNA sequences coding for the same CDR3. CDR3 in amino acids: CASSLGQLTGELFF. The CDR3, as DNA: TGCGCCAGCAGCTTAGGACAGCTCACCGGGGAGCTGTTTTTT. The chain recombines TRBV5-1 with TRBJ2-2; D might be TRBD1 (6 bases). CDR1 is SGHRS and CDR2 is YFSETQ in the germline V gene. The CDR3 totals 14 residues. Trimming removed 2 bases at V and 4 bases at J, with 9 bases between.

As regards this clone: Distinct nucleotide sequences in the sample also encode this CDR3. The gene calls are TRBV9 and TRBJ2-2; D remains unclear. Trimming took off 1 base at V and 5 bases at J, with 6 bases between the two ends. The germline gives CDR1 SGDLS, CDR2 YYNGEE. The CDR3 is 13 amino acids. CDR3 sequence reads: CASSVSSTGELFF. The CDR3 coding sequence is TGTGCCAGCAGCGTATCGAGTACCGGGGAGCTGTTTTTT.

The J gene is TRBJ2-7, the V gene TRBV18; a possible D gene is TRBD2 (5 bases). The length of the CDR3 is 12 residues. Trimming shortened V by 3 bases and J by 7 bases, and 10 bases separated the two germline ends. CDR1 KGHSH and CDR2 LQKENI come from the germline V gene. The CDR3 sequence is CASSPGLTEQYF. The CDR3 DNA sequence: TGTGCCAGCTCACCCGGACTTACGGAGCAGTACTTC.

The chain combines TRBV11-2 with TRBJ2-7; 8 nucleotides align to TRBD2. With V trimmed by 5 bases and J by 3 bases, 9 bases remained unmatched. The CDR3 is made up of 15 amino acids. Germline V gene lookup returns CDR1 SGHAT and CDR2 FQNNGV. CDR3 region: CASSKLAANNYEQYF. CDR3 nucleotide sequence: TGTGCCAGCAGCAAACTAGCGGCAAACAACTACGAGCAGTACTTC.

CDR3 loop: CASSRGGLAETQYF. The CDR3 DNA reads TGTGCCAGCAGCCGCGGGGGACTAGCGGAGACCCAGTACTTC. The chain links TRBV4-2 to TRBJ2-5; 10 bases line up with TRBD2. This CDR3 is built from 14 residues. Germline CDR1 LGHNA, CDR2 YNFKEQ. J was trimmed by 5 bases and V by 4 bases; bases with no gene match: 4.

The V call is TRBV5-4, the J call TRBJ1-3; D is unclear. Looked up from germline, CDR1 is SGHNT and CDR2 is YYREEE (reference sequence). V was trimmed by 4 bases and J by 0 bases, leaving 11 bases between them. The CDR3 sequence is 15 residues long. CDR3 nucleotides: TGTGCCAGCAGCCCCACACCGCTCTCTGGAAACACCATATATTTT. It is translated as CASSPTPLSGNTIYF.

This clone showed up just once. A much more abundant neighbour one base away suggests this may be a read error. The chain uses TRBV29-1 and TRBJ1-1; D gene unclear. Germline CDR1 reads SQVTM; CDR2 reads ANQGSEA. The CDR3 totals 14 residues. This CDR3 is CSVEDPVGRTEASF. DNA of the CDR3: TGCAGCGTTGAAGATCCCGTGGGCAGAACTGAAGCTTCCTTT.

This chain uses TRBV5-3 with TRBJ2-7; D tentatively reads TRBD1 or TRBD2 (5 bases each). TRBV5-3 is reported as an ORF; its role is uncertain. The CDR3 spans 16 residues. V was shortened by 3 bases and J by 0 bases, with 16 bases between the two germline ends. The CDR3 loop is CARSWGLKAASYEQYF. CDR3 DNA: TGTGCCAGAAGCTGGGGGTTGAAGGCAGCCTCCTACGAGCAGTACTTC.

For this clone: Other DNA sequences from this sample encode an identical CDR3 as well. The gene calls are TRBV5-1 and TRBJ1-3, with TRBD1 as a possible D gene (5 bases). V was trimmed by 0 bases and J by 2 bases, leaving 9 bases between them. Germline CDR1 reads SGHRS; CDR2 reads YFSETQ. This CDR3 contains 15 residues. The CDR3 is CASSLGQGAGNTIYF. CDR3 sequence (DNA): TGCGCCAGCAGCTTGGGCCAGGGTGCTGGAAACACCATATATTTT.

V usage is TRBV15 and J usage is TRBJ1-4; 8 nucleotides agree with TRBD1. Unmatched junction bases numbered 12, after V lost 7 bases and J lost 8 bases. Germline V gene data show CDR1 as LNHNV and CDR2 as YYDKDF (reference sequence). The CDR3 is 15 amino acids. The CDR3 is CATKQDRGREEKLFF. CDR3 nucleotides: TGTGCCACCAAACAAGACAGGGGAAGAGAAGAAAAACTGTTTTTT.

This chain connects TRBV30 to TRBJ1-4; TRBD1 might be the D (5 bases). V was shortened by 2 bases and J by 3 bases, with 10 bases between the two germline ends. There are 14 residues in the CDR3. Germline CDR1 GTSNPN, CDR2 SVGIG (reference sequence). Here the CDR3 reads CAWSPTGPNEKLFF. CDR3 DNA: TGTGCCTGGAGTCCCACAGGTCCTAATGAAAAACTGTTTTTT.

The V and J genes are TRBV4-3 and TRBJ2-7; 7 bases agree with TRBD1. V shed 3 bases, J shed 2 bases, and the junction held 7 bases outside the gene matches. Per the germline V gene, CDR1 is LGHNA and CDR2 is YSLEER. The CDR3 has 15 residues. For the CDR3, the DNA is TGCGCCAGCAGCCACCGACAGGGCTCGACCTACGAGCAGTACTTC. Amino acids: CASSHRQGSTYEQYF.

V gene TRBV6-1 combines with J gene TRBJ1-5, with 7 bases matching TRBD1. Trimming took 7 bases from V and 7 from J; bases not matched to a gene: 7. The germline gives CDR1 MNHNS, CDR2 SASEGT. The CDR3 spans 13 residues. CDR3 in DNA: TGTGCCAGCATAACAGGGGAGGGCCAGCCCCAGCATTTT. It is translated as CASITGEGQPQHF.

This clone has a handful of counts. At the DNA level, this CDR3 is encoded by other sequences in the same sample as well. The chain joins TRBV11-2 to TRBJ2-5; D ambiguous. Germline V gene sequence: CDR1 SGHAT, CDR2 FQNNGV. V shed 0 bases and J shed 4 bases, with 0 bases lying between them. The CDR3 runs to 11 residues. The CDR3 loop is CASSLEETQYF. The DNA for the CDR3 is TGTGCCAGCAGCTTAGAAGAGACCCAGTACTTC.

The rearrangement uses TRBV5-4 and TRBJ1-5; D uncertain. The CDR3 is 16 residues long. The ends were cut back, 0 bases at V and 4 bases at J, with 14 bases in the middle. Germline V gene sequence: CDR1 SGHNT, CDR2 YYREEE (reference sequence). This CDR3 is CASSLGWGEGNQPQHF. The CDR3 bases are TGTGCCAGCAGCTTGGGGTGGGGAGAAGGTAATCAGCCCCAGCATTTT.

This clone has just one count. The chain links TRBV27 to TRBJ1-6, with D unresolved. The CDR3 sequence is 14 residues long. Trimming shortened V by 5 bases and J by 3 bases, and 8 bases separated the two germline ends. Germline assignment: CDR1 MNHEY and CDR2 SMNVEV (reference sequence). CDR3 sequence: CASSAGIYNSPLHF. The CDR3 region has the DNA TGTGCCAGCAGTGCCGGGATCTATAATTCACCCCTCCACTTT.

This chain uses TRBV7-3 with TRBJ2-3; D is unresolved. In germline, CDR1 is SGHTA, CDR2 FQGTGA. V lost 5 bases, J lost 0 bases, and 6 bases lay in between. This CDR3 has 13 amino acids. The CDR3 loop reads CASSPASTDTQYF. CDR3 bases: TGTGCCAGCAGCCCCGCTAGCACAGATACGCAGTATTTT.

The rearrangement uses TRBV7-8 and TRBJ1-2; 7 nucleotides align to TRBD1. Looked up from germline, CDR1 is SGHVS and CDR2 is FQNEAQ. The V and J ends lost 5 bases and 3 bases, in that order; junction bases with no gene match: 6. CDR3 size: 14 residues. The CDR3 bases are TGTGCCAGCAGCCCGACAGGGATTGACTATGGCTACACCTTC. Residues: CASSPTGIDYGYTF.

This clone was seen only a few times. The chain links TRBV10-1 to TRBJ2-2; D perhaps matches TRBD1 (6 bases). The CDR3 loop spans 15 amino acids. Per the germline V gene, CDR1 is WNHNN and CDR2 is SYGVQD (reference sequence). V lost 0 bases, J lost 4 bases, and 9 bases lay in between. The CDR3 protein is CASSESGGITGELFF. For the CDR3, the DNA is TGCGCCAGCAGTGAGTCAGGGGGAATCACCGGGGAGCTGTTTTTT.

This rearrangement joins TRBV6-5 to TRBJ2-1; D gene ambiguous. CDR1 and CDR2 (germline): MNHEY, SVGAGI. The V end was cut by 6 bases, the J end by 3 bases, with 9 bases between. The length of the CDR3 is 13 residues. The CDR3 DNA reads TGTGCCAGCAGGGCCCTCAACTACAATGAGCAGTTCTTC. Its protein product is CASRALNYNEQFF.

CDR3 amino acids: CASSLVQGRDGYTF. For the CDR3, the DNA is TGCGCCAGCAGCTTGGTTCAGGGTCGGGATGGCTACACCTTC. The chain links TRBV5-1 to TRBJ1-2, with a tentative D call TRBD1 (5 bases). CDR1 and CDR2 from the germline V gene are SGHRS and YFSETQ. This CDR3 contains 14 residues. The V gene lost 0 bases and the J gene lost 6 bases, with 12 bases spanning the gap.